These 31 T cell receptor beta chains came from one sample sequenced in a study of shared clonotypes between healthy human individuals (dated by TCRdb to about 2020). Library prep was done by the immunoSEQ multiplex PCR assay. TCRdb took this table from immuneACCESS and kept in-frame rearrangements with V and J called. Such tables lack part of the clones; where checked against another copy, unresolved V genes explain under half of the gap, and the rest is unexplained. In all, the sample holds hundreds of thousands of clones, and about 96% of those were seen once. Approximately 0.12% of the sample is taken by the ten largest. CD8 naive samples consisted of CD45RO-negative cells that were positively selected for CCR7, yielding a CD45RA+CCR7+ population without TemRA cells. The sequenced sample was naive CD8+ T cells sorted from blood. The cell subset or site label for this specimen denotes: CD45RA+CCR7+. The receptors derive from a woman under 40 in good health.

This clone was counted once. The V gene is TRBV9, the J gene TRBJ2-1; 7 bases are shared with TRBD2. J was trimmed by 5 bases and V by 4 bases; bases with no gene match: 15. Germline V CDR1 and CDR2: SGDLS, YYNGEE. This CDR3 contains 17 residues. The CDR3 loop reads CASSQSGLLAVNNEQFF. The CDR3 region has the DNA TGTGCCAGCAGCCAGTCAGGGCTGCTAGCGGTAAACAATGAGCAGTTCTTC. The full variable domain, completed using reference TRBV9 and TRBJ2-1, is DSGVTQTPKHLITATGQRVTLRCSPRSGDLSVYWYQQSLDQGLQFLIQYYNGEERAKGNILERFSAQQFPDLHSELNLSSLELGDSALYFCASSQSGLLAVNNEQFFGPGTRLTVL.

The chain carries TRBV9 and TRBJ2-7, with TRBD2 matching over 11 bases. This CDR3 spans 17 amino acids. Germline CDR1 SGDLS, CDR2 YYNGEE. J was trimmed by 0 bases and V by 1 base; bases with no gene match: 6. The CDR3, as DNA: TGTGCCAGCAGCGTACCCCAGGGACTAGCGGACTCCTACGAGCAGTACTTC. Translated, it gives CASSVPQGLADSYEQYF. Combining the CDR3 with reference TRBV9 and TRBJ2-7 gives the whole variable domain DSGVTQTPKHLITATGQRVTLRCSPRSGDLSVYWYQQSLDQGLQFLIQYYNGEERAKGNILERFSAQQFPDLHSELNLSSLELGDSALYFCASSVPQGLADSYEQYFGPGTRLTVT.

This rearrangement joins TRBV5-6 to TRBJ1-1; TRBD1 matches at 7 bases. The CDR3 covers 15 residues. Germline trimming cut 6 bases from V and 4 bases from J; bases unmatched to any gene: 12. Germline V gene data show CDR1 as SGHDT and CDR2 as YYEEEE. The CDR3 DNA sequence: TGTGCCAGCACGGACTCTTGGAGGGGGCTCACTGAAGCTTTCTTT. It encodes CASTDSWRGLTEAFF.

J is TRBJ2-3 and V is TRBV6-5, with D possibly TRBD2 on 6 matching bases. The CDR3 covers 13 residues. In germline, CDR1 is MNHEY, CDR2 SVGAGI. With 9 bases removed from V and 6 bases from J, the gap between germline ends came to 16 bases. The CDR3 DNA reads TGTGCCAGGCCACCTCGGAGGGATGATACGCAGTATTTT. Its protein product is CARPPRRDDTQYF.

CDR3: CATSGYRGRSYGYTF. CDR3 nucleotides: TGTGCCACCAGCGGCTACAGGGGGCGCTCCTATGGCTACACCTTC. The chain joins TRBV15 to TRBJ1-2; 9 bases fit TRBD1. The CDR3 consists of 15 residues. Germline lookup yields CDR1 LNHNV and CDR2 YYDKDF (reference sequence). Germline trimming cut 5 bases from V and 4 bases from J; bases unmatched to any gene: 8.

This chain's CDR3 is CAWTAGYDEQFF. In DNA form, the CDR3 reads TGTGCCTGGACTGCAGGGTACGATGAGCAGTTCTTC. This chain links TRBV30 with TRBJ2-1; D possibly corresponds to TRBD1 (5 bases). The CDR3 has 12 residues. The germline V gene has CDR1 GTSNPN and CDR2 SVGIG (reference sequence). Trimming took off 4 bases at V and 8 bases at J, with 12 bases between the two ends.

The CDR3 DNA reads as TGTGCCATCAGTGAAGGAGCGGGAGAGCTAGATACGCAGTATTTT. Translation gives CAISEGAGELDTQYF. V is TRBV10-3 and J is TRBJ2-3; TRBD2 matches at 8 bases. Germline-derived CDR1 and CDR2 are ENHRY and SYGVKD. V lost 3 bases to trimming and J lost 5 bases; unmatched junction nucleotides: 7. This CDR3 is 15 amino acids long.

V gene TRBV27 combines with J gene TRBJ2-1; the match to TRBD2 covers 9 bases. This CDR3 region has 14 residues. Trimming cost V 2 bases and J 9 bases; bases outside gene matches: 5. The germline V gene has CDR1 MNHEY and CDR2 SMNVEV (reference sequence). The CDR3 DNA reads TGTGCCAGCAGTTTAGCGGGAGGGCCGGGTGAGCAGTTCTTC. Translating gives CASSLAGGPGEQFF.

V is TRBV10-3 and J is TRBJ1-1, with a weak D call TRBD1 (5 bases). The CDR3 runs to 15 residues. Germline values: CDR1 ENHRY, CDR2 SYGVKD. With 0 bases removed from V and 0 bases from J, the gap between germline ends came to 8 bases. The CDR3 sequence: CAISESGEMNTEAFF. The CDR3 nucleotides are TGTGCCATCAGTGAGTCGGGGGAAATGAACACTGAAGCTTTCTTT.

The chain joins TRBV28 to TRBJ2-7, with unresolved D. Trimming removed 6 bases at V and 2 bases at J, with 20 bases between. The CDR3 sequence is 16 residues long. Looked up from germline, CDR1 is MDHEN and CDR2 is SYDVKM. The CDR3 reads CASRPRRVTGAYEQYF. CDR3 DNA sequence: TGTGCCAGCAGACCCCGCCGCGTGACGGGCGCCTACGAGCAGTACTTC.

The chain employs TRBV6-5 and TRBJ1-3; D remains unclear. The germline gives CDR1 MNHEY, CDR2 SVGAGI. The CDR3 is 14 residues long. Trimming took off 0 bases at V and 1 base at J, with 4 bases between the two ends. CDR3 in amino acids: CASSYSRSGNTIYF. In DNA form, the CDR3 reads TGTGCCAGCAGTTACTCAAGGTCTGGAAACACCATATATTTT.

V is TRBV11-1 and J is TRBJ2-7, with TRBD1 identical over 9 bases. CDR3 length: 13 amino acids. Germline trimming cut 1 base from V and 5 bases from J; bases unmatched to any gene: 0. In germline, CDR1 is SGHAT, CDR2 FQDESV (reference sequence). The CDR3 region is CASSLDRGHEQYF. In nucleotides, the CDR3 is TGTGCCAGCAGCTTAGACAGGGGGCACGAGCAGTACTTC.

CDR3 DNA sequence: TGTGCCAGCAGCCCCTACGCCCTAATTAATGAAAAACTGTTTTTT. Translating gives CASSPYALINEKLFF. The rearrangement links TRBV28 to TRBJ1-4, with D unresolved. V lost 6 bases and J 4 bases, leaving 15 bases between the germline ends. The CDR3 loop spans 15 amino acids. The germline gives CDR1 MDHEN, CDR2 SYDVKM.

The chain combines TRBV5-4 with TRBJ2-1, with 11 bases that match TRBD2. In germline, CDR1 is SGHNT, CDR2 YYREEE (reference sequence). The ends lost 6 bases at V and 3 bases at J; junction bases unmatched: 5. The CDR3 sequence is 15 residues long. CDR3 bases: TGTGCCAGCACCTCCGGGACTAGCGGCTACAATGAGCAGTTCTTC. Amino acids: CASTSGTSGYNEQFF.

J is TRBJ2-3 and V is TRBV4-1, with D maybe TRBD2 (6 bases). CDR3 size: 16 residues. Germline V gene sequence: CDR1 MGHRA, CDR2 YSYEKL. V lost 8 bases and J lost 0, with 18 bases in between. The CDR3 loop reads CASGRPLGGSTDTQYF. As DNA, the CDR3 is TGCGCCAGCGGCCGTCCCTTGGGGGGAAGCACAGATACGCAGTATTTT.

V is TRBV6-5 and J is TRBJ2-1; D uncertain. The CDR3 has 11 amino acids. The V end was cut by 6 bases, the J end by 4 bases, with 4 bases between. Germline assignment: CDR1 MNHEY and CDR2 SVGAGI. CDR3 residues: CASREYNEQFF. CDR3 coding DNA: TGTGCCAGCAGAGAATACAATGAGCAGTTCTTC.

The rearrangement uses TRBV10-2 and TRBJ1-5; 9 bases map to TRBD1. Trimming cost V 6 bases and J 6 bases; bases outside gene matches: 6. In germline, CDR1 is WSHSY, CDR2 SAAADI. This CDR3 spans 14 amino acids. The CDR3 loop reads CASSLQGAFQPQHF. CDR3 coding DNA: TGCGCCAGCAGCTTACAGGGGGCGTTTCAGCCCCAGCATTTT.

The chain has TRBV4-2 and TRBJ1-6; D is undetermined. Germline CDR1 reads LGHNA; CDR2 reads YNFKEQ. Trimming cost V 2 bases and J 7 bases, with 12 bases left between them. The CDR3 consists of 15 residues. CDR3 bases: TGTGCCAGCAGCCAATACGAGGTGATGAATTCACCCCTCCACTTT. Translated, it gives CASSQYEVMNSPLHF.

The chain links TRBV13 to TRBJ2-5; perhaps TRBD1 as D (5 bases). The CDR3 runs to 16 residues. Germline values: CDR1 PRHDT, CDR2 FYEKMQ (reference sequence). V was trimmed by 0 bases and J by 5 bases, leaving 16 bases between them. CDR3 residues: CASSLGHARVKETQYF. The CDR3 bases are TGTGCCAGCAGCTTAGGCCATGCCAGGGTTAAGGAGACCCAGTACTTC.

The rearrangement uses TRBV5-4 and TRBJ2-1; D unresolved. There are 14 residues in the CDR3. V was clipped by 1 base and J by 7 bases, with 12 bases between them. Germline values: CDR1 SGHNT, CDR2 YYREEE (reference sequence). The CDR3 protein is CASSLSKRTNEQFF. The CDR3 DNA sequence: TGTGCCAGCAGCTTGTCGAAACGGACGAATGAGCAGTTCTTC.

This chain joins TRBV11-1 and TRBJ2-7, with 9 bases that match TRBD1. Losses at the gene ends were 6 bases for V and 6 bases for J; bases not matched to a gene: 6. Germline V gene data show CDR1 as SGHAT and CDR2 as FQDESV (reference sequence). The CDR3 extends over 13 amino acids. The chain's CDR3 is CASSPGQGGEQYF. CDR3 coding DNA: TGTGCCAGCAGTCCGGGACAGGGTGGCGAGCAGTACTTC.

In this sample, this clone turned up once. The V call is TRBV28, the J call TRBJ1-1; D unresolved. In germline, CDR1 is MDHEN, CDR2 SYDVKM. This CDR3 has 13 residues. The ends were cut back, 8 bases at V and 0 bases at J, with 10 bases in the middle. CDR3 sequence (DNA): TGTGCCAGCGGATATAGAGTGAACACTGAAGCTTTCTTT. Protein product: CASGYRVNTEAFF.

With respect to this clone: Other DNA variants within this sample encode the same CDR3. CDR3 amino acids: CASSPSSTDTQYF. The CDR3 DNA is TGTGCCAGCAGTCCCTCCAGCACAGATACGCAGTATTTT. This chain links TRBV27 with TRBJ2-3; D is unclear. From germline, CDR1 is MNHEY and CDR2 SMNVEV (reference sequence). This CDR3 is 13 amino acids long. Trimming stripped 5 bases from V and 0 bases from J, with 6 bases between.

The chain employs TRBV4-2 and TRBJ2-1; 14 positions match TRBD2. Germline lookup yields CDR1 LGHNA and CDR2 YNFKEQ. This CDR3 contains 18 residues. V lost 4 bases and J lost 0; bases outside the gene matches: 5. CDR3 nucleotides: TGTGCCAGCAGCCCGGGACTAGCGGGAGTTATCTCCTACAATGAGCAGTTCTTC. Protein: CASSPGLAGVISYNEQFF.

The V call is TRBV19, the J call TRBJ2-7, with D hard to call. Between the trimmed V and J ends, which lost 0 bases and 1 base, there was a span of 13 bases. Germline CDR1 reads LNHDA; CDR2 reads SQIVND (reference sequence). CDR3 size: 16 residues. The CDR3 region is CASSIDFMSFSYEQYF. The DNA of the CDR3 is TGTGCCAGTAGTATAGATTTCATGAGTTTTTCCTACGAGCAGTACTTC.

The chain uses TRBV10-3 and TRBJ1-1, with 8 bases matching TRBD1. The CDR3 consists of 17 residues. Germline-derived CDR1 and CDR2 are ENHRY and SYGVKD. V trimming: 5 bases; J trimming: 4 bases; junction bases outside the gene matches: 15. The CDR3 here is CAISTANTRTGTTEAFF. The CDR3 DNA reads as TGTGCCATCAGTACAGCGAACACCCGGACAGGGACCACTGAAGCTTTCTTT.

The chain couples TRBV13 to TRBJ2-7; TRBD2 agrees at 7 bases. CDR3 length: 15 residues. V lost 5 bases and J lost 2; bases outside the gene matches: 9. The germline V gene has CDR1 PRHDT and CDR2 FYEKMQ (reference sequence). The CDR3 sequence is CASSLRLALPYEQYF. CDR3 bases: TGTGCCAGCAGCCTTAGACTAGCTTTACCCTACGAGCAGTACTTC.

The chain is built from TRBV28 and TRBJ1-3; 7 nucleotides align to TRBD1. Germline trimming cut 2 bases from V and 3 bases from J; bases unmatched to any gene: 7. Per germline, CDR1 MDHEN and CDR2 SYDVKM. The CDR3 has 16 amino acids. CDR3 in amino acids: CASSLAGGLGGNTIYF. In DNA, the CDR3 is TGTGCCAGCAGTTTAGCAGGGGGGTTGGGTGGAAACACCATATATTTT.

The CDR3 protein is CASSDRGHEKTQYF. DNA of the CDR3: TGTGCCAGCAGTGACAGGGGGCATGAAAAGACCCAGTACTTC. J is TRBJ2-5 and V is TRBV2; TRBD1 agrees at 8 bases. The CDR3 covers 14 residues. Germline CDR1 SNHLY, CDR2 FYNNEI. V was clipped by 3 bases and J by 6 bases; unmatched bases: 6.

The CDR3 DNA reads as TGTGCCAGCAGCTTGACTAGTCGAAACAATGAGCAGTTCTTC. The encoded protein is CASSLTSRNNEQFF. The gene calls are TRBV7-9 and TRBJ2-1; D perhaps matches TRBD2 (6 bases). V was clipped by 3 bases and J by 5 bases, with 11 bases between them. Germline V lookup: CDR1 SEHNR, CDR2 FQNEAQ (reference sequence). The CDR3 extends over 14 amino acids. Combining the CDR3 with reference TRBV7-9 and TRBJ2-1 gives the whole variable domain DTGVSQNPRHKITKRGQNVTFRCDPISEHNRLYWYRQTLGQGPEFLTYFQNEAQLEKSRLLSDRFSAERPKGSFSTLEIQRTEQGDSAMYLCASSLTSRNNEQFFGPGTRLTVL.

The chain joins TRBV2 to TRBJ1-1; D gene unclear. From germline, CDR1 is SNHLY and CDR2 FYNNEI. Deletions cut 3 bases from V and 8 bases from J, with 13 bases between. This CDR3 contains 13 residues. This CDR3 reads CASSDAGTGEAFF. In DNA, the CDR3 is TGTGCCAGCAGTGACGCTGGTACCGGAGAAGCTTTCTTT.